Below, 11 T cell receptor beta chains from the same sample are listed, as sequenced in a study of beta chain features in type 1 diabetes (dated by TCRdb to the late 2010s). Library prep was done by the immunoSEQ multiplex PCR assay. The entire amount of isolated RNA was reverse transcribed using the High Capacity cDNA Reverse Transcription Kit, so the sequenced TCRB transcripts were expressed ones. TCRdb stores this immuneACCESS table with in-frame sequences only. Part of the clones is absent; in the studies checked, under half of the shortfall reflects unresolved V genes, and no reason is known for the rest. The sample table shows approximately 340,000 clones, and over 12% are seen once. Of the sample, roughly 0.019% falls within the top ten clones. Sequences were obtained from naive CD4+ T cells from blood. What this sample's cell subset or site label stands for: true naive CD4+ T cells. The receptors come from a young woman in good health.

This chain uses TRBV7-2 with TRBJ1-5; no clear D. The CDR3 runs to 13 residues. V dropped 1 base and J dropped 6 bases, with 7 bases sitting between them. Per germline, CDR1 SGHTA and CDR2 FQGNSA. As DNA, the CDR3 is TGTGCCAGCAGCTTAGAGGAGGGTCAGCCCCAGCATTTT. Translated, it gives CASSLEEGQPQHF.

The V call is TRBV6-5, the J call TRBJ2-2; TRBD2 matches at 9 bases. Germline trimming cut 7 bases from V and 7 bases from J; bases unmatched to any gene: 10. Germline V gene lookup returns CDR1 MNHEY and CDR2 SVGAGI. There are 15 residues in the CDR3. For the CDR3, the DNA is TGTGCCAGCAACTTAGCGGGAGTGAGGGGCGGGGAGCTGTTTTTT. This gives the protein CASNLAGVRGGELFF.

The chain carries TRBV7-8 and TRBJ1-1; 8 nucleotides line up with TRBD1. Germline V gene sequence: CDR1 SGHVS, CDR2 FQNEAQ. The CDR3 consists of 13 residues. J was trimmed by 5 bases and V by 6 bases; bases with no gene match: 5. CDR3 nucleotides: TGTGCCAGCAGGGCCAGGGGGCGGACTGAAGCTTTCTTT. Translated: CASRARGRTEAFF.

This clone was counted only a few times. This chain links TRBV6-1 with TRBJ1-5, with D perhaps matching TRBD1 (5 bases). Germline-derived CDR1 and CDR2 are MNHNS and SASEGT. The CDR3 has 14 residues. Deletions cut 1 base from V and 4 bases from J, with 8 bases between. The CDR3 DNA reads as TGTGCCAGCAGTGAAGGACAGAAGAATCAGCCCCAGCATTTT. It specifies CASSEGQKNQPQHF.

V gene TRBV29-1 combines with J gene TRBJ1-1, with D unclear. Between the trimmed V and J ends, which lost 0 bases and 2 bases, there was a span of 7 bases. CDR1 is SQVTM and CDR2 is ANQGSEA in the germline V gene. The CDR3 length is 13 residues. The CDR3 nucleotides read TGCAGCGTTGAAGAGACATCCAACACTGAAGCTTTCTTT. It yields the protein CSVEETSNTEAFF.

In this sample, this clone turned up a few times. The V gene is TRBV10-3, the J gene TRBJ2-6; 10 nucleotides align to TRBD1. This CDR3 region has 16 residues. J was trimmed by 4 bases and V by 6 bases; bases with no gene match: 6. Germline V gene data show CDR1 as ENHRY and CDR2 as SYGVKD. The CDR3 nucleotides are TGTGCCATCAGACCCGACAGGGGGCGAGGGGCCAACGTCCTGACTTTC. This gives the protein CAIRPDRGRGANVLTF.

V gene TRBV30 combines with J gene TRBJ1-2; no clear D. Germline V gives CDR1 GTSNPN, CDR2 SVGIG (reference sequence). V lost 2 bases and J 2 bases, leaving 6 bases between the germline ends. The CDR3 length is 12 residues. The CDR3 loop is CAWSLTNYGYTF. The CDR3 coding sequence is TGTGCCTGGAGTCTTACAAACTATGGCTACACCTTC.

A few counts support this clone. V is TRBV23-1 and J is TRBJ1-1, with 9 bases aligning to TRBD1. TRBV23-1 is sorted into the ORF group, with uncertain function. The ends lost 3 bases at V and 6 bases at J; junction bases unmatched: 14. This CDR3 spans 17 amino acids. CDR3 residues: CASSHPERTGAGAEAFF. The CDR3 DNA reads as TGCGCCAGCAGTCACCCGGAACGGACAGGGGCGGGCGCTGAAGCTTTCTTT.

The gene calls are TRBV30 and TRBJ1-2; D not certain. The CDR3 totals 10 residues. Per germline, CDR1 GTSNPN and CDR2 SVGIG (reference sequence). CDR3 region: CVGRDYGYTF. The CDR3 DNA reads TGTGTCGGGCGGGACTATGGCTACACCTTC.

The chain is built from TRBV5-1 and TRBJ1-2, with TRBD1 matching over 7 bases. Germline assignment: CDR1 SGHRS and CDR2 YFSETQ. The CDR3 is 15 residues long. V dropped 2 bases and J dropped 0; count of bases not matched to a gene: 4. CDR3 sequence reads: CASSFGTASNYGYTF. The CDR3, as DNA: TGCGCCAGCAGCTTCGGGACAGCTTCTAACTATGGCTACACCTTC.

This clone turned up a few times. CDR3 region: CASSISDRGWAFF. DNA for the CDR3: TGTGCCAGCAGCATATCGGACAGGGGATGGGCTTTCTTT. The chain links TRBV7-8 to TRBJ1-1; TRBD1 matches at 9 bases. V lost 5 bases, J lost 11 bases, and 9 bases stayed unmatched. The germline gives CDR1 SGHVS, CDR2 FQNEAQ. CDR3 length equals 13 residues.